The clone carrying this T cell receptor (beta chain) was recorded at least ten times. What it recognizes is unknown. The data belong to a study of Graves' ophthalmopathy and Graves' hyperthyroidism. About the study: The blood sample was drawn at first diagnosis and before any treatment. Overall study findings and caveats: The model predicted ophthalmopathy progression with roughly 71% sensitivity and around 72% specificity. A roughly 81% specificity and around 86% sensitivity were achieved by a 13-signature model that separated ophthalmopathy from stable hyperthyroidism. Blood was where most expanded thyroid clonotypes above 0.001 frequency also turned up.

Beta-chain TCR CDR3 regions were amplified from RNA transcripts. A first-round RT-PCR used HTBI primers, followed by a second-round multiplex PCR. TCRdb recomputed calls from the multiplex PCR reads with MiXCR, one row per CDR3 protein. The repertoire holds approximately 330,000 distinct CDR3 sequences, with roughly a sixth as singletons. This CDR3 is 13 amino acids long. Germline-derived CDR1 and CDR2 are DFQATT and SNEGSKA (reference sequence). Trimming removed 6 bases from V and 8 bases from J, with 19 bases in between. This receptor was identified in an adult man with Graves' ophthalmopathy. Sequenced: peripheral blood. The gene calls are TRBV20-1 and TRBJ1-2; TRBD1 is a possible D gene (6 bases). CDR3 sequence (DNA): TGCAGTGCAAAACTAGAACAGGGCTACGGCTACACCTTC. Translated: CSAKLEQGYGYTF.